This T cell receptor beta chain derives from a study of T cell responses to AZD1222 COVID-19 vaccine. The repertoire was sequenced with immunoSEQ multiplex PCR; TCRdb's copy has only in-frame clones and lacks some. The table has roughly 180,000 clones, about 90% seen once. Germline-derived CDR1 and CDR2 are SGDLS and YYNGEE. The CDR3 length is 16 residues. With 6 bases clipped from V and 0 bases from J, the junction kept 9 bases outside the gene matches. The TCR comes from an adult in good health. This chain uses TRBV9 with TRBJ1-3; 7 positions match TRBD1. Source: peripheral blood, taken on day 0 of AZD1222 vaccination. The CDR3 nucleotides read TGTGCCAGCACTCGGGACAGCCACTTCTCTGGAAACACCATATATTTT. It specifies CASTRDSHFSGNTIYF. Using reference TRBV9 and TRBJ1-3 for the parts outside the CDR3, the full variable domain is DSGVTQTPKHLITATGQRVTLRCSPRSGDLSVYWYQQSLDQGLQFLIQYYNGEERAKGNILERFSAQQFPDLHSELNLSSLELGDSALYFCASTRDSHFSGNTIYFGEGSWLTVV.